A selection of T cell receptor beta chains follows, all from one sample in a study of cytomegalovirus exposure and HLA in healthy donors. Assay used: immunoSEQ multiplex PCR; TCRdb lists only in-frame clones, some missing. The repertoire consists of fewer than 150,000 clones, with roughly two thirds occurring once and the leading ten covering about 8.5%. Sequenced sample: PBMCs. The receptors come from a man younger than 35 in good health and CMV-seropositive. The CDR3 runs from the conserved cysteine through the conserved F or W. Fields, in order: D gene, clone size, J gene, CDR3 length, V gene, CDR3 DNA, CDR3 protein. D genes are given only for firm matches. The size entry is marked missing in some rows and otherwise reads once, few, many or a size class.

d_call: -; clone_size: -; j_call: TRBJ2-5; cdr3_length: 20; v_call: TRBV14; cdr3_nt: TGTGCCAGCAGCCATCGGTTGGGCAAAGCCTTTCTCCGGCCTACAGAGACCCAGTACTTC; cdr3_aa: CASSHRLGKAFLRPTETQYF
d_call: -; clone_size: -; j_call: TRBJ1-2; cdr3_length: 12; v_call: TRBV18; cdr3_nt: TGTGCCAGCTCAAGTCGTGAGGCGGGCTACACCTTC; cdr3_aa: CASSSREAGYTF
d_call: TRBD1; clone_size: -; j_call: TRBJ2-7; cdr3_length: 13; v_call: TRBV30; cdr3_nt: TGTGCCTGGGCGGGACAGGCTTCCTACGAGCAGTACTTC; cdr3_aa: CAWAGQASYEQYF
d_call: TRBD2; clone_size: -; j_call: TRBJ2-7; cdr3_length: 15; v_call: TRBV6-5; cdr3_nt: TGTGCCAGCAGTTACTCCGGGACTAGCTCCTACGAGCAGTACTTC; cdr3_aa: CASSYSGTSSYEQYF
d_call: -; clone_size: -; j_call: TRBJ2-7; cdr3_length: 13; v_call: TRBV5-6; cdr3_nt: TGTGCCAGCAGCTTGGGACAGTCCTACGAGCAGTACTTC; cdr3_aa: CASSLGQSYEQYF
d_call: -; clone_size: -; j_call: TRBJ1-5; cdr3_length: 14; v_call: TRBV6-1; cdr3_nt: TGTGCCAGCAGCGAAAACAGGGGCAATCAGCCCCAGCATTTT; cdr3_aa: CASSENRGNQPQHF
d_call: TRBD2; clone_size: -; j_call: TRBJ2-3; cdr3_length: 15; v_call: TRBV5-1; cdr3_nt: TGCGCCAGCAGCTTGGGCGGGGGGAACACAGATACGCAGTATTTT; cdr3_aa: CASSLGGGNTDTQYF
d_call: -; clone_size: -; j_call: TRBJ2-3; cdr3_length: 16; v_call: TRBV5-1; cdr3_nt: TGCGCCAGCAGCTTATTCGGGGAACCGGGGACAGATACGCAGTATTTT; cdr3_aa: CASSLFGEPGTDTQYF
d_call: -; clone_size: -; j_call: TRBJ1-1; cdr3_length: 12; v_call: TRBV11-2; cdr3_nt: TGTGCCAGCAGCTTAACGGTCACTGAAGCTTTCTTT; cdr3_aa: CASSLTVTEAFF
d_call: -; clone_size: -; j_call: TRBJ2-3; cdr3_length: 11; v_call: TRBV20-1; cdr3_nt: TGCAGTGCCAAACGCGGAGATGCGCAGTATTTT; cdr3_aa: CSAKRGDAQYF
d_call: TRBD1; clone_size: -; j_call: TRBJ1-4; cdr3_length: 15; v_call: TRBV7-9; cdr3_nt: TGTGCCAGCAGCTACTCCGGGCAGGGGGCTGAAAAACTGTTTTTT; cdr3_aa: CASSYSGQGAEKLFF
d_call: -; clone_size: -; j_call: TRBJ2-6; cdr3_length: 17; v_call: TRBV2; cdr3_nt: TGTGCCAGCAGTGACATTGGTTCGACTGCTGGGGCCAACGTCCTGACTTTC; cdr3_aa: CASSDIGSTAGANVLTF
d_call: TRBD1; clone_size: -; j_call: TRBJ1-2; cdr3_length: 15; v_call: TRBV29-1; cdr3_nt: TGCAGCGTTGGAATCCCGACAGGGCTTAACTATGGCTACACCTTC; cdr3_aa: CSVGIPTGLNYGYTF
d_call: TRBD2; clone_size: -; j_call: TRBJ2-5; cdr3_length: 16; v_call: TRBV7-2; cdr3_nt: TGTGCCAGCAGCTGGGCCCGCGGGGGGACCCAAGAGACCCAGTACTTC; cdr3_aa: CASSWARGGTQETQYF
d_call: -; clone_size: -; j_call: TRBJ1-4; cdr3_length: 13; v_call: TRBV2; cdr3_nt: TGTGCCAGCATGAGGGGGTCTAATGAAAAACTGTTTTTT; cdr3_aa: CASMRGSNEKLFF
d_call: -; clone_size: -; j_call: TRBJ1-5; cdr3_length: 16; v_call: TRBV7-8; cdr3_nt: TGTGCCAGCAGCCCGTTCGGGGGAGGGGGCAATCAGCCCCAGCATTTT; cdr3_aa: CASSPFGGGGNQPQHF
d_call: -; clone_size: few; j_call: TRBJ1-1; cdr3_length: 15; v_call: TRBV6-5; cdr3_nt: TGTGCCAGCAGTTCCCCGCGGACTTTGAACACTGAAGCTTTCTTT; cdr3_aa: CASSSPRTLNTEAFF
d_call: -; clone_size: few; j_call: TRBJ2-5; cdr3_length: 13; v_call: TRBV7-9; cdr3_nt: TGTGCCAGCAGCTTCGAGGGTGGGGAGACCCAGTACTTC; cdr3_aa: CASSFEGGETQYF
d_call: -; clone_size: few; j_call: TRBJ2-7; cdr3_length: 15; v_call: TRBV19; cdr3_nt: TGTGCCAGTAGTATAGATTTGACTGGGAGCTACGAGCAGTACTTC; cdr3_aa: CASSIDLTGSYEQYF
d_call: TRBD1; clone_size: -; j_call: TRBJ2-6; cdr3_length: 15; v_call: TRBV30; cdr3_nt: TGTGCCTGGAGTTCCGGGACAGCGGGGGCCAACGTCCTGACTTTC; cdr3_aa: CAWSSGTAGANVLTF